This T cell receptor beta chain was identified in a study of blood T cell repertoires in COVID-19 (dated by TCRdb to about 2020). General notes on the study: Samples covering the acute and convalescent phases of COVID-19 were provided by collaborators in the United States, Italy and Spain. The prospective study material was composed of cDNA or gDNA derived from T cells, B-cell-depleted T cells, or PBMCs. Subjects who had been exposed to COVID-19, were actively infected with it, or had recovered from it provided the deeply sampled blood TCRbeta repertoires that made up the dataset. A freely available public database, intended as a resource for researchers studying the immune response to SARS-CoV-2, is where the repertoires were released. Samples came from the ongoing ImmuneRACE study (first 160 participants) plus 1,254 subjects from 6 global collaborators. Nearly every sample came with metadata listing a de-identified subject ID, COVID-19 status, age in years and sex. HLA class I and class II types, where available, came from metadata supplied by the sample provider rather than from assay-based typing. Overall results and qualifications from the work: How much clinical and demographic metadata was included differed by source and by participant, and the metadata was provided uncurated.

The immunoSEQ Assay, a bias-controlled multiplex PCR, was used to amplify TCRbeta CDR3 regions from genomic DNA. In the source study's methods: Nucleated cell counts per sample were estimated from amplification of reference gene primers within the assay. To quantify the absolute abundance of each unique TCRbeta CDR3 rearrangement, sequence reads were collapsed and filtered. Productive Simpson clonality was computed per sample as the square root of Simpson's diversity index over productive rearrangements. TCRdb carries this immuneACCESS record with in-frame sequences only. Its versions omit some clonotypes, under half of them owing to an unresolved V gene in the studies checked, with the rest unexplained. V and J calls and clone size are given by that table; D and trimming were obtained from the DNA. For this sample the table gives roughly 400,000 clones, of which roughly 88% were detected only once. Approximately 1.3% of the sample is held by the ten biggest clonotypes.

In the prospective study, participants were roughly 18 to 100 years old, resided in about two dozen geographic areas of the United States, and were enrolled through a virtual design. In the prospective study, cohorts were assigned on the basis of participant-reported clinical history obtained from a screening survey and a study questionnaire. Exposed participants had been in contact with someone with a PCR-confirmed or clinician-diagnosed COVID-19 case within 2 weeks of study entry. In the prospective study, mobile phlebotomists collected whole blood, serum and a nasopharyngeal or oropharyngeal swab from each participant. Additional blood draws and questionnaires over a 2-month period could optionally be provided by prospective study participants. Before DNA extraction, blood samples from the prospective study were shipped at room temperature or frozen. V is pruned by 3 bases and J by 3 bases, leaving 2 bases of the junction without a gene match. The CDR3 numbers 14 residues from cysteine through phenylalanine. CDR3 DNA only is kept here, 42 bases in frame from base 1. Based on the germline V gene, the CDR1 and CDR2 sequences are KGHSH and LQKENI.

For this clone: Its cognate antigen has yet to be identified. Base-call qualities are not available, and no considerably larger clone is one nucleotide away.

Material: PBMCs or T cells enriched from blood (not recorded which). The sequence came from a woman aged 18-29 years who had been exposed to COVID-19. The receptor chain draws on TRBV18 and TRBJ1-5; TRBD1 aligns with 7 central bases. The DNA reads TGTGCCAGCTCACCGGACAGGTTCAATCAGCCCCAGCATTTT. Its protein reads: CASSPDRFNQPQHF.